This is a list of T cell receptor beta chains from one sample in a study of T-cell memory formation after mild COVID-19. TCRdb reprocessed the 5' RACE reads with MiXCR, giving one entry per CDR3 protein. Of 35,000 to 50,000 distinct CDR3 sequences listed, less than 9.5% are singletons. The sequenced sample consisted of PBMCs or a T cell subset sorted from them (not recorded which). Receptor source: an adult woman who had mild COVID-19 (a few samples of this study predate the infection). Cell type and time point are not known. Both conserved end residues are part of each CDR3. D genes are given only for firm matches. Some rows have no size entry. The others give once, few or many, or a class for an expanded clone.

d_gene | abundance | j_gene | v_gene | CDR3nt | CDR3aa
. | . | TRBJ2-5 | TRBV14 | TGTGCCAGCAGCCAAAATCGCGGCCAAGAGACCCAGTACTTC | CASSQNRGQETQYF
. | . | TRBJ1-2 | TRBV20-1 | TGCAGTGCTAGAGGGGCCCCGGTCCCTGGGGGCTACACCTTC | CSARGAPVPGGYTF
TRBD1 | few | TRBJ2-3 | TRBV6-5 | TGTGCCAGCAGTTACGCCTTGGGACAGACCACAGATACGCAGTATTTT | CASSYALGQTTDTQYF
. | . | TRBJ1-4 | TRBV15 | TGTGCCACCAGCCGAGGGAGGGTTAATGAAAAACTGTTTTTT | CATSRGRVNEKLFF
. | . | TRBJ1-1 | TRBV5-1 | TGCGCCAGCAGCTTGTCCCAGGGGTTAAACACTGAAGCTTTCTTT | CASSLSQGLNTEAFF
. | . | TRBJ2-3 | TRBV7-8 | TGTGCCAGCAGCTTAGTCCCAGATACGCAGTATTTT | CASSLVPDTQYF
. | few | TRBJ1-2 | TRBV12-3/TRBV12-4 | TGTGCCAGCAGTTTCCCGGGAGGTCTCTTGGGCTACACCTTC | CASSFPGGLLGYTF
. | few | TRBJ2-1 | TRBV29-1 | TGCAGCGTTGACCCCGTGGACACGTACAATGAGCAGTTCTTC | CSVDPVDTYNEQFF
TRBD1 | . | TRBJ2-3 | TRBV18 | TGTGCCAGCTCACCGAACAGGGGGAGAACAGATACGCAGTATTTT | CASSPNRGRTDTQYF
TRBD2 | many | TRBJ2-3 | TRBV24-1 | TGTGCCACCAGTGACAGATCACCGGGACTAGCGGGAGGGCCGTGGTCGCAGTATTTT | CATSDRSPGLAGGPWSQYF
. | many | TRBJ1-1 | TRBV30 | TGTGCCTGGAGTCATGGGATTGAAGCTTTCTTT | CAWSHGIEAFF
. | . | TRBJ2-3 | TRBV9 | TGTGCCAGCAGCGTAGGGGACGAGAGAGATACGCAGTATTTT | CASSVGDERDTQYF
TRBD2 | . | TRBJ2-3 | TRBV12-3/TRBV12-4 | TGTGCCAGCAGTTTTTTAGCGGGAATAAGCCTTAATACGCAGTATTTT | CASSFLAGISLNTQYF
TRBD2 | many | TRBJ2-7 | TRBV20-1 | TGCAGTGCTTATCGGGGGGGGTACTCCTACGAGCAGTACTTC | CSAYRGGYSYEQYF
TRBD1 | . | TRBJ1-2 | TRBV20-1 | TGCAGTGCTAGGGGTGGACAGGGGGCAAGGTCAGGGGGCTACACCTTC | CSARGGQGARSGGYTF
. | . | TRBJ2-3 | TRBV5-1 | TGCGCCAGCAGCCCAACCCCTCCGGGGGGCTCGGGCACAGATACGCAGTATTTT | CASSPTPPGGSGTDTQYF
TRBD2 | many | TRBJ2-1 | TRBV29-1 | TGCAGCGTGTGGACTAGCGGCAATGAGCAGTTCTTC | CSVWTSGNEQFF
. | many | TRBJ2-5 | TRBV20-1 | TGCAGTACCAACGGGGTTGGGACCCAGTACTTC | CSTNGVGTQYF
TRBD1 | . | TRBJ2-1 | TRBV24-1 | TGTGCCACCAGTGAACAGAACAGGGGGCGCCACAATGAGCAGTTCTTC | CATSEQNRGRHNEQFF
TRBD1 | . | TRBJ1-2 | TRBV6-1 | TGTGCCAGCAAACCGGGACAGGGGGCTGGCTACACCTTC | CASKPGQGAGYTF
. | medium-sized | TRBJ2-5 | TRBV5-1 | TGCGCCAGCAGCTTGTTCATCTACGAGGAGACCCAGTACTTC | CASSLFIYEETQYF
. | few | TRBJ2-2 | TRBV6-6 | TGTGCCAGCAGTTACGAGGGAGAAACAGCCGGGGAGCTGTTTTTT | CASSYEGETAGELFF
. | . | TRBJ2-5 | TRBV20-1 | TGCAGTGCTAGTTTGGCAGTAGCAGAGACCCAGTACTTC | CSASLAVAETQYF